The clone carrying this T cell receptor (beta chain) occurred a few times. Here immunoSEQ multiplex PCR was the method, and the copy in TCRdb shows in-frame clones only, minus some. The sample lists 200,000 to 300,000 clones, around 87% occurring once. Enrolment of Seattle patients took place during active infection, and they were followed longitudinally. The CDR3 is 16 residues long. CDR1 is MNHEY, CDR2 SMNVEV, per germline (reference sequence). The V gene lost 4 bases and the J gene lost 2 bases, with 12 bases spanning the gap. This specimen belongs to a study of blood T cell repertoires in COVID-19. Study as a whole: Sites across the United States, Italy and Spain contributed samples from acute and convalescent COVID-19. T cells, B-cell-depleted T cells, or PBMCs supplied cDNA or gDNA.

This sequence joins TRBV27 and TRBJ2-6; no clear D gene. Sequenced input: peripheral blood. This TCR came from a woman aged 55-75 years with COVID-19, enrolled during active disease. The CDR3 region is CASSSLLTAGANVLTF. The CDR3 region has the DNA TGTGCCAGCAGTTCCCTCCTTACGGCTGGGGCCAACGTCCTGACTTTC.